What follows describes a single TCR beta chain. The sample is drawn from a study of T cells in Graves' hyperthyroidism and ophthalmopathy. Whole-study context: Pretreatment peripheral blood was obtained at initial diagnosis.

Together with thyroid ultrasound, orbital computed tomography, serum thyroxine and TRAb, clinical symptoms were used for diagnoses. Amplification of TCR beta CDR3 regions was performed using RNA transcripts as template. Initially, a first-round RT-PCR of the TCR CDR3 employed the HTBI primer set. MiXCR was run by TCRdb on the multiplex PCR reads, yielding one entry per CDR3 protein. The data hold under 650,000 distinct CDR3 sequences, with 15% to 20% observed a single time. The V gene's germline CDR1 is LGHNA and CDR2 YNFKEQ. V was clipped by 1 base and J by 3 bases; unmatched bases: 7. The CDR3 length is 16 residues.

Sequenced: blood. The clonotype comes from a young woman with Graves' hyperthyroidism. V gene TRBV4-2 combines with J gene TRBJ2-3, with 7 bases fitting TRBD2. CDR3 sequence reads: CASSQGGLAGTDTQYF. The CDR3 DNA follows: TGTGCCAGCAGCCAAGGCGGATTAGCGGGTACAGATACGCAGTATTTT.